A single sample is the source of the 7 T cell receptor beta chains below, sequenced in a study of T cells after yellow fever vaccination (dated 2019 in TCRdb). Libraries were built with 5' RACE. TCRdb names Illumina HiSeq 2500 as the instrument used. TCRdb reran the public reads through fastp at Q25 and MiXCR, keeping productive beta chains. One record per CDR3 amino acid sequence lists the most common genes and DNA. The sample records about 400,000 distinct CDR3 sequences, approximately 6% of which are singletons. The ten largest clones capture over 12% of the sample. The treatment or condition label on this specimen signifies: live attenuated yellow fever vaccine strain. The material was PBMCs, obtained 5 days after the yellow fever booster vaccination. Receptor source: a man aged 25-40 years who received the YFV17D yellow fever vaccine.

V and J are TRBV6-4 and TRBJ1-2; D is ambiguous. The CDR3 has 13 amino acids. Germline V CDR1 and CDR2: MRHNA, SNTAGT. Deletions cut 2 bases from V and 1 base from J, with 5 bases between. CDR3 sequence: CASSDIHNYGYTF. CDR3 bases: TGTGCCAGCAGTGACATCCATAACTATGGCTACACCTTC.

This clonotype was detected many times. The CDR3 spells CASSFGQIYGYTF. CDR3 sequence (DNA): TGTGCCAGCAGTTTTGGTCAGATCTATGGCTACACCTTC. V gene TRBV12-3 or TRBV12-4 combines with J gene TRBJ1-2; the D is unclear. The ends were cut back, 3 bases at V and 4 bases at J, with 9 bases in the middle. The CDR3 is 13 amino acids.

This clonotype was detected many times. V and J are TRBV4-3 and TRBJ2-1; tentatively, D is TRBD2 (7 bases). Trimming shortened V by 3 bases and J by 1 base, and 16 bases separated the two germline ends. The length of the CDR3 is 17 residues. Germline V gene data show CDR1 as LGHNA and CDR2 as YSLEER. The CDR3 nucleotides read TGCGCCAGCAGCCAGATGGGGGGGCCAGGGTCCTACAATGAGCAGTTCTTC. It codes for CASSQMGGPGSYNEQFF.

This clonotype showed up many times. CDR3 sequence (DNA): TGTGCCAGCAGCCCCCGGACTAGCGGGAGGTACAATGAGCAGTTCTTC. Its protein is CASSPRTSGRYNEQFF. The J gene is TRBJ2-1, the V gene TRBV3-1; 14 nucleotides line up with TRBD2. The CDR3 covers 16 residues. Germline lookup yields CDR1 LGHDT and CDR2 YNNKEL (reference sequence). With 4 bases clipped from V and 4 bases from J, the junction kept 3 bases outside the gene matches.

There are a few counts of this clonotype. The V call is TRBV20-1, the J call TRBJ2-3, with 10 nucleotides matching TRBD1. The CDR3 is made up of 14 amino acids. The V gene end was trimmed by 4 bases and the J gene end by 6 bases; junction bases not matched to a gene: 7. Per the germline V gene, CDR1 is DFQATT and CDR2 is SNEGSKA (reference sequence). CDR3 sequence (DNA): TGCAGTGCTAAGCAGACAGGGGGCGTCGATACGCAGTATTTT. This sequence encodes CSAKQTGGVDTQYF.

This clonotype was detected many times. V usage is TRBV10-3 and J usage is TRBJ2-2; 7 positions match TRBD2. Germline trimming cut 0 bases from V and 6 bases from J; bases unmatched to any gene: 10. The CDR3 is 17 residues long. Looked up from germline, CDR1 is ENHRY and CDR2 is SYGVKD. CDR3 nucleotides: TGTGCCATCAGTGAGTCGGGAGGGGACTCCCGATCCGGGGAGCTGTTTTTT. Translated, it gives CAISESGGDSRSGELFF.

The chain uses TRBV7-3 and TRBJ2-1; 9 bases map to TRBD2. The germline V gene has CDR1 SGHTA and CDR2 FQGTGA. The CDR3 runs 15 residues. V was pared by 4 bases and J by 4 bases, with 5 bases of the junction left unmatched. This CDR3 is CASSYTSGPYNEQFF. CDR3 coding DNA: TGTGCCAGCAGCTACACTAGCGGGCCTTACAATGAGCAGTTCTTC.